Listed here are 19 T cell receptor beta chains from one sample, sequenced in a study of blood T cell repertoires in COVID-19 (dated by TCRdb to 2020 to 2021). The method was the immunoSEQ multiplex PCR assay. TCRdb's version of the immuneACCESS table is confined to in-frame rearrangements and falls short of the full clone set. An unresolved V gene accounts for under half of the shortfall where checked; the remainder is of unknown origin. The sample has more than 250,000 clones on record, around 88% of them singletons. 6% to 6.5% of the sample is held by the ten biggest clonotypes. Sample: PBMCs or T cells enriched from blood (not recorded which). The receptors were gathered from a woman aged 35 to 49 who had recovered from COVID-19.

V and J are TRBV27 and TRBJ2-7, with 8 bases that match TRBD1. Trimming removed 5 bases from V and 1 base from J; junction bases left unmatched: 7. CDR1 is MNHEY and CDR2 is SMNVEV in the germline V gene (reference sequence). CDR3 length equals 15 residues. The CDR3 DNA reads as TGTGCCAGCAGTCCCGCCCGGGACAGGTCCTACGAGCAGTACTTC. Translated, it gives CASSPARDRSYEQYF.

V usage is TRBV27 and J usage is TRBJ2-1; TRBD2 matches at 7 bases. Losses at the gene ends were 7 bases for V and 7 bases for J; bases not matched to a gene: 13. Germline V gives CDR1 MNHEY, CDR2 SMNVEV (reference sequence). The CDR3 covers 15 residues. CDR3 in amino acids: CASMLAGLTWNEQFF. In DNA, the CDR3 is TGTGCCAGCATGTTAGCGGGCCTTACGTGGAATGAGCAGTTCTTC.

The CDR3 is CASSQSPPGLVLPEQFF. CDR3 coding DNA: TGTGCCAGCAGCCAATCTCCTCCGGGACTAGTTTTACCCGAGCAGTTCTTC. This chain links TRBV3-1 (or the pseudogene TRBV3-2) with TRBJ2-1, with 8 nucleotides matching TRBD2. The CDR3 is 17 amino acids. The germline V gene encodes CDR1 LGHDT and CDR2 YNNKEL (reference sequence). Trimming cost V 2 bases and J 10 bases; bases outside gene matches: 16.

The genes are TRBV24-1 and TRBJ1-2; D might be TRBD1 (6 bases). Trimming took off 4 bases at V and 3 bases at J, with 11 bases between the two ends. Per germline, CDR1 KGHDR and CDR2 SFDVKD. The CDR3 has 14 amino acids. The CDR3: CATSEPGDDYGYTF. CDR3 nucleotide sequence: TGTGCCACCAGTGAGCCAGGGGACGACTATGGCTACACCTTC.

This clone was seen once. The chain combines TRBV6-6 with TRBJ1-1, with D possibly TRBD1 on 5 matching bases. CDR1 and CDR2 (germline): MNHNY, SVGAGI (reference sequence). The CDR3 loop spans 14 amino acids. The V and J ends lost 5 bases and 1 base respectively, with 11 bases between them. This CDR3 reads CASSTSQGNTEAFF. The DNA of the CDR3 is TGTGCCAGCAGTACCTCCCAGGGGAACACTGAAGCTTTCTTT.

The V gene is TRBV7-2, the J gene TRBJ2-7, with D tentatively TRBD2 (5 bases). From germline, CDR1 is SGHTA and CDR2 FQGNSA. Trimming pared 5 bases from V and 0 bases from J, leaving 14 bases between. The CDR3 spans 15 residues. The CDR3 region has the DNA TGTGCCAGCAGCCCCCGGAGAGCGGACTCCTACGAGCAGTACTTC. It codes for CASSPRRADSYEQYF.

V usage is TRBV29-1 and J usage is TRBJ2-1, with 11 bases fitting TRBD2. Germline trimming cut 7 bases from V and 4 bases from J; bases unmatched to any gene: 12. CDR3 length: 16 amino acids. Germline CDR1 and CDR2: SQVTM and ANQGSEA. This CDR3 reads CSAAGTSGGLYNEQFF. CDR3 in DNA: TGCAGCGCAGCGGGGACTAGCGGAGGTCTTTACAATGAGCAGTTCTTC.

DNA for the CDR3: TGTGCCAGCAGTTACTCGACTCCCAGTGTAGATCAGCCCCAGCATTTT. It encodes CASSYSTPSVDQPQHF. This chain connects TRBV6-5 to TRBJ1-5, with D unresolved. CDR3 length: 16 residues. Trimming removed 0 bases from V and 5 bases from J, with 14 bases in between. The germline V gene encodes CDR1 MNHEY and CDR2 SVGAGI.

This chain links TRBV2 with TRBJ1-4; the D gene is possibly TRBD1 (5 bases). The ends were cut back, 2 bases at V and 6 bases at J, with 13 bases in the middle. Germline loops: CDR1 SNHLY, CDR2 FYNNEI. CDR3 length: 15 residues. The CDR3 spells CASSESAGGYEKLFF. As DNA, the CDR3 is TGTGCCAGCAGTGAAAGTGCCGGGGGGTATGAAAAACTGTTTTTT.

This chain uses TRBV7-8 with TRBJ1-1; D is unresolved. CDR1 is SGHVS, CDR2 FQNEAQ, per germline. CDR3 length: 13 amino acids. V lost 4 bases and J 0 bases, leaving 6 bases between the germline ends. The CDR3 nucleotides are TGTGCCAGCAGCTCCCCAGTGAACACTGAAGCTTTCTTT. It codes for CASSSPVNTEAFF.

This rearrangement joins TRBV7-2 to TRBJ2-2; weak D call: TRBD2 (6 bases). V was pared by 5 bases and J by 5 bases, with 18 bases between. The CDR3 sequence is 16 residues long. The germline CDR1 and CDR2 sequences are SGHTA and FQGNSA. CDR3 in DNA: TGTGCCAGCAGCGTGAGCGGGCCCCTGGTGACCGGGGAGCTGTTTTTT. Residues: CASSVSGPLVTGELFF.

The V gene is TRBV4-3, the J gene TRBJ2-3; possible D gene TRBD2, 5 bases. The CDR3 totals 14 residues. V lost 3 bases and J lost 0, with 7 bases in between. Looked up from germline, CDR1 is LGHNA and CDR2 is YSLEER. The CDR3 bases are TGCGCCAGCAGCCATCGGACTAGCACAGATACGCAGTATTTT. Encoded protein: CASSHRTSTDTQYF.

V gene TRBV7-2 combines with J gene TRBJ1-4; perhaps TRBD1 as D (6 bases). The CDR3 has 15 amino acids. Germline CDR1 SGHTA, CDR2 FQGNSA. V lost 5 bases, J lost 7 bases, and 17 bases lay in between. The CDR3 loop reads CASSQAGGLGEKLFF. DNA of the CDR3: TGTGCCAGCAGCCAAGCCGGGGGGCTAGGTGAAAAACTGTTTTTT. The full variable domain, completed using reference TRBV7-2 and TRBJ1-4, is GAGVSQSPSNKVTEKGKDVELRCDPISGHTALYWYRQSLGQGLEFLIYFQGNSAPDKSGLPSDRFSAERTGGSVSTLTIQRTQQEDSAVYLCASSQAGGLGEKLFFGSGTQLSVL.

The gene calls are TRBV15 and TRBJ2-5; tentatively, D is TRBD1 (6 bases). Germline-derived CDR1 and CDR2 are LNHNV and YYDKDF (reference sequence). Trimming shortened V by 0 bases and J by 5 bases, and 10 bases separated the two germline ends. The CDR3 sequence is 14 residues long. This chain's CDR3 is CATSRDSRGETQYF. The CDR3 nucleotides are TGTGCCACCAGCAGAGATAGTAGGGGGGAGACCCAGTACTTC.

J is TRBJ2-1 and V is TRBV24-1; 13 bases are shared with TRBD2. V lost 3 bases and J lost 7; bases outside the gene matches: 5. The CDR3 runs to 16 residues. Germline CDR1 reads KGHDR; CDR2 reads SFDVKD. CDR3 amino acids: CATSDAGLAGVNEQFF. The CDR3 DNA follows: TGTGCCACCAGTGATGCAGGACTAGCGGGAGTAAATGAGCAGTTCTTC.

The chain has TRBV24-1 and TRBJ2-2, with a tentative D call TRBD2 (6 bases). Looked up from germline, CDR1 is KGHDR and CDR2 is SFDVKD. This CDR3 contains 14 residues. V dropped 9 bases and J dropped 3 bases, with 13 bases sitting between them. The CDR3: CATARGGDTGELFF. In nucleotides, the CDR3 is TGTGCCACCGCTCGTGGAGGGGACACCGGGGAGCTGTTTTTT.

The CDR3 region has the DNA TGTGCCAGCAGTTTAAGGAGACGGACCTACAATGAGCAGTTCTTC. This encodes CASSLRRRTYNEQFF. V and J are TRBV28 and TRBJ2-1; D is ambiguous. This CDR3 is 15 amino acids long. The ends were cut back, 2 bases at V and 2 bases at J, with 10 bases in the middle. The germline V gene has CDR1 MDHEN and CDR2 SYDVKM.

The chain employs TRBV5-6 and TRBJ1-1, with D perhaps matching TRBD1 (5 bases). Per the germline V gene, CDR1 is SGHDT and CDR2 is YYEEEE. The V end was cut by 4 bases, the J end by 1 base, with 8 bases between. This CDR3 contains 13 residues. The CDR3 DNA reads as TGTGCCAGCAGCAGAGGACAGAACACTGAAGCTTTCTTT. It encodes CASSRGQNTEAFF. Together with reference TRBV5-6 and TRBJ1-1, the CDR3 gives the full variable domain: DAGVTQSPTHLIKTRGQQVTLRCSPKSGHDTVSWYQQALGQGPQFIFQYYEEEERQRGNFPDRFSGHQFPNYSSELNVNALLLGDSALYLCASSRGQNTEAFFGQGTRLTVV.

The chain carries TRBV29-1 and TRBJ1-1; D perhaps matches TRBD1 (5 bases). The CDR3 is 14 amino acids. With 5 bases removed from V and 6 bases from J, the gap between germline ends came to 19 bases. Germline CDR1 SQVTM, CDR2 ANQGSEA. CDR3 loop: CSVTMEGWGAEAFF. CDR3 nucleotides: TGCAGCGTTACGATGGAGGGCTGGGGGGCTGAAGCTTTCTTT. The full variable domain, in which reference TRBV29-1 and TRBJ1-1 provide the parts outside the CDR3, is SAVISQKPSRDICQRGTSLTIQCQVDSQVTMMFWYRQQPGQSLTLIATANQGSEATYESGFVIDKFPISRPNLTFSTLTVSNMSPEDSSIYLCSVTMEGWGAEAFFGQGTRLTVV.